Each of the 23 T cell receptor beta chains below was sequenced from the same sample in a study of a mutant IDH1 vaccine in newly diagnosed glioma. Stated time point: week 5, during vaccination. Vaccination comprised doses that each held 300 ug of mutant IDH1 20-mer peptide, plus topical imiquimod. The method was immunoSEQ multiplex PCR; TCRdb's version includes in-frame clones alone and lacks a portion of them. In the table there are tens of thousands of clones, approximately 82% of which are singletons. No antigen has been identified for these receptors. This sample comprised PBMCs, obtained from a glioma patient whose treatment included an IDH1 peptide vaccine. These receptor sequences come from a woman aged 18-35 years with glioma. Some clones in this sample may be carry-over from other donors' samples.

The gene calls are TRBV28 and TRBJ1-1; possibly TRBD1 for D (6 bases). V was trimmed by 9 bases and J by 1 base, leaving 15 bases between them. From germline, CDR1 is MDHEN and CDR2 SYDVKM. The CDR3 runs 14 residues. The CDR3 spells CASSTGATNTEAFF. CDR3 coding DNA: TGTGCCAGTTCTACGGGGGCCACGAACACTGAAGCTTTCTTT.

V is TRBV6-5 and J is TRBJ1-2; weak D call: TRBD1 (5 bases). CDR1 MNHEY and CDR2 SVGAGI come from the germline V gene. This CDR3 has 14 residues. V lost 2 bases, J lost 4 bases, and 11 bases lay in between. CDR3 coding DNA: TGTGCCAGCAGTTACAGACAGAGCACCTATGGCTACACCTTC. Protein: CASSYRQSTYGYTF.

The rearrangement links TRBV30 to TRBJ2-5; D might be TRBD1 (6 bases). Germline CDR1 reads GTSNPN; CDR2 reads SVGIG (reference sequence). The CDR3 is made up of 15 amino acids. With 0 bases removed from V and 0 bases from J, the gap between germline ends came to 11 bases. CDR3: CAWSVLQGYQETQYF. CDR3 sequence (DNA): TGTGCCTGGAGTGTACTACAGGGTTACCAAGAGACCCAGTACTTC.

The chain carries TRBV7-8 and TRBJ2-2, with D tentatively TRBD1 (5 bases). Between the trimmed V and J ends, which lost 5 bases and 7 bases, there was a span of 14 bases. The CDR3 extends over 14 amino acids. From germline, CDR1 is SGHVS and CDR2 FQNEAQ. The CDR3 is CASSNLRAGGELFF. The CDR3 bases are TGTGCCAGCAGCAACCTCAGGGCAGGCGGGGAGCTGTTTTTT.

The CDR3 region has the DNA TGTGCCATCAGCGCAGGGTCGGGAGAAAAACTGTTTTTT. Translation: CAISAGSGEKLFF. The V call is TRBV10-3, the J call TRBJ1-4; TRBD1 might be the D (5 bases). This CDR3 spans 13 amino acids. The germline V and J ends were trimmed by 6 bases and 8 bases, with 13 bases remaining between them. Germline V gene sequence: CDR1 ENHRY, CDR2 SYGVKD.

The V gene is TRBV9, the J gene TRBJ2-7, with D possibly being TRBD1 (6 bases). V shed 4 bases and J shed 4 bases, with 12 bases lying between them. CDR1 is SGDLS and CDR2 is YYNGEE in the germline V gene. CDR3 length: 13 amino acids. CDR3 protein: CASSPTGRYEQYF. CDR3 nucleotides: TGTGCCAGCAGCCCGACAGGACGGTACGAGCAGTACTTC.

V usage is TRBV28 and J usage is TRBJ2-2; 14 bases line up with TRBD2. The ends lost 6 bases at V and 4 bases at J; junction bases unmatched: 7. Germline CDR1 is MDHEN and CDR2 is SYDVKM. The CDR3 is made up of 17 amino acids. CDR3 sequence: CASSSSGLAGVTGELFF. The CDR3, as DNA: TGTGCCAGCAGCTCCTCGGGACTAGCGGGAGTCACCGGGGAGCTGTTTTTT.

In its sample, this clone was seen once. The gene calls are TRBV11-3 and TRBJ1-1; tentatively, D is TRBD1 (6 bases). The CDR3 runs to 12 residues. V dropped 5 bases and J dropped 6 bases, with 10 bases sitting between them. From germline, CDR1 is SGHNT and CDR2 YENEEA. The CDR3 coding sequence is TGTGCCAGCAGCGAAAGGGGGGCTGAAGCTTTCTTT. Translating gives CASSERGAEAFF.

The chain has TRBV13 and TRBJ2-7; D possibly matches TRBD1 or TRBD2 (5 bases each). Deletions cut 6 bases from V and 0 bases from J, with 6 bases between. The germline V gene encodes CDR1 PRHDT and CDR2 FYEKMQ (reference sequence). There are 12 residues in the CDR3. The CDR3 DNA is TGTGCCAGCAGTGGGGGCTCCTACGAGCAGTACTTC. Translation: CASSGGSYEQYF.

The rearrangement joins TRBV9 to TRBJ1-5; the D gene is possibly TRBD1 (6 bases). CDR3 length: 14 amino acids. From germline, CDR1 is SGDLS and CDR2 YYNGEE. V shed 3 bases and J shed 5 bases, with 12 bases lying between them. This CDR3 is CASSGEGVHQPQHF. CDR3 in DNA: TGTGCCAGCAGCGGGGAGGGGGTTCATCAGCCCCAGCATTTT.

This clone was recorded once. V is TRBV7-9 and J is TRBJ2-1; 7 bases are shared with TRBD2. The CDR3 is 16 amino acids. The trim removed 0 bases at V and 6 bases at J, leaving 8 bases unmatched. The germline gives CDR1 SEHNR, CDR2 FQNEAQ (reference sequence). Here the CDR3 reads CASSLAGTTPGNEQFF. CDR3 DNA: TGTGCCAGCAGCTTAGCCGGGACTACCCCCGGCAATGAGCAGTTCTTC.

This clone was observed a handful of times. The chain has TRBV6-5 and TRBJ1-1, with no clear D. The CDR3 runs 12 residues. Trimming cost V 4 bases and J 4 bases, with 7 bases left between them. Germline V gene lookup returns CDR1 MNHEY and CDR2 SVGAGI. The CDR3 region has the DNA TGTGCCAGCAGTTTTGGGCCCACTGAAGCTTTCTTT. Amino acid sequence: CASSFGPTEAFF.

The rearrangement joins TRBV7-8 to TRBJ2-5; D uncertain. The CDR3 consists of 12 residues. Germline loops: CDR1 SGHVS, CDR2 FQNEAQ. V was trimmed by 0 bases and J by 7 bases, leaving 6 bases between them. The CDR3 spells CASSLAKWTQYF. CDR3 in DNA: TGTGCCAGCAGCTTAGCGAAGTGGACCCAGTACTTC.

The chain has TRBV27 and TRBJ1-2; 7 nucleotides align to TRBD1. This CDR3 spans 12 amino acids. Trimming removed 6 bases from V and 8 bases from J; junction bases left unmatched: 6. The germline gives CDR1 MNHEY, CDR2 SMNVEV (reference sequence). CDR3 in amino acids: CASRPGGQGYTF. CDR3 bases: TGTGCCAGCAGGCCAGGGGGGCAAGGCTACACCTTC.

V usage is TRBV2 and J usage is TRBJ2-7; 10 bases map to TRBD1. The CDR3 runs to 14 residues. V lost 6 bases, J lost 2 bases, and 4 bases stayed unmatched. CDR1 SNHLY and CDR2 FYNNEI come from the germline V gene. CDR3 sequence: CASRPGQGTYEQYF. CDR3 nucleotides: TGTGCCAGCAGGCCGGGACAGGGGACCTACGAGCAGTACTTC. The variable domain in full, completed from reference TRBV2 and TRBJ2-7, reads EPEVTQTPSHQVTQMGQEVILRCVPISNHLYFYWYRQILGQKVEFLVSFYNNEISEKSEIFDDQFSVERPDGSNFTLKIRSTKLEDSAMYFCASRPGQGTYEQYFGPGTRLTVT.

In this sample, this clone turned up a few times. V gene TRBV25-1 combines with J gene TRBJ1-6; weak D call: TRBD1 (5 bases). Germline CDR1 reads MGHDK; CDR2 reads SYGVNS. V lost 3 bases and J 4 bases, leaving 16 bases between the germline ends. This CDR3 spans 17 amino acids. The DNA for the CDR3 is TGTGCCAGCAGTGACGACGGGGCAGGCGGGTATAATTCACCCCTCCACTTT. This sequence encodes CASSDDGAGGYNSPLHF.

This clone was observed a few times. The V gene is TRBV6-1, the J gene TRBJ1-2; a possible D gene is TRBD1 (5 bases). Per germline, CDR1 MNHNS and CDR2 SASEGT. Trimming removed 7 bases at V and 0 bases at J, with 9 bases between. This CDR3 spans 13 amino acids. CDR3 sequence reads: CASKGTANYGYTF. The CDR3 region has the DNA TGTGCCAGCAAGGGGACTGCTAACTATGGCTACACCTTC.

Only one count was recorded for this clone. The gene calls are TRBV9 and TRBJ2-5, with 16 bases matching TRBD2. The length of the CDR3 is 21 residues. The ends lost 0 bases at V and 2 bases at J; junction bases unmatched: 13. CDR1 and CDR2 (germline): SGDLS, YYNGEE. The CDR3 nucleotides read TGTGCCAGCAGCGTAGCTACGAAGGGACTAGCGGGAGGGACTGAACAAGAGACCCAGTACTTC. This gives the protein CASSVATKGLAGGTEQETQYF.

This rearrangement joins TRBV2 to TRBJ1-2, with D possibly TRBD1 on 6 matching bases. The CDR3 has 16 residues. CDR1 and CDR2 from the germline V gene are SNHLY and FYNNEI. The ends were cut back, 7 bases at V and 2 bases at J, with 20 bases in the middle. This CDR3 is CASIQTGPSTNYGYTF. CDR3 DNA: TGTGCCAGCATACAGACAGGCCCCTCTACAAACTATGGCTACACCTTC.

This chain uses TRBV4-1 with TRBJ2-4; the match to TRBD2 covers 9 bases. Trimming took 1 base from V and 5 from J; bases not matched to a gene: 9. CDR1 and CDR2 from the germline V gene are MGHRA and YSYEKL. This CDR3 has 17 amino acids. DNA for the CDR3: TGCGCCAGCAGCCAAGTGAGTAGCGGGAGCTGGGAAAACATTCAGTACTTC. This translates into CASSQVSSGSWENIQYF.

The genes are TRBV19 and TRBJ1-1; D is ambiguous. V was shortened by 5 bases and J by 2 bases, with 9 bases between the two germline ends. There are 13 residues in the CDR3. The germline V gene encodes CDR1 LNHDA and CDR2 SQIVND (reference sequence). CDR3 protein: CASSFESNTEAFF. The CDR3 nucleotides read TGTGCCAGTAGTTTCGAGAGTAACACTGAAGCTTTCTTT.

The CDR3 DNA is TGTGCCATCAGCAATGATCAGGGTGGCAATCAGCCCCAGCATTTT. Its protein product is CAISNDQGGNQPQHF. This rearrangement joins TRBV10-3 to TRBJ1-5, with D maybe TRBD1 (5 bases). Trimming left V 6 bases short and J 2 bases short, with 14 bases between. Germline V gives CDR1 ENHRY, CDR2 SYGVKD. CDR3 size: 15 residues.

The rearrangement joins TRBV6-6 to TRBJ2-7, with D possibly TRBD2 on 6 matching bases. With 5 bases removed from V and 0 bases from J, the gap between germline ends came to 11 bases. In germline, CDR1 is MNHNY, CDR2 SVGAGI (reference sequence). This CDR3 spans 14 amino acids. As DNA, the CDR3 is TGTGCCAGCAGTACCGGGGACTCCTCCTACGAGCAGTACTTC. Translation gives CASSTGDSSYEQYF.